This TCR beta chain came from a study of blood T cell repertoires in COVID-19. Produced via immunoSEQ multiplex PCR; TCRdb's table is partial and in-frame only. Altogether about 140,000 clones are present, 60% to 85% being singletons, with the ten largest covering roughly 4.7%. Germline loops: CDR1 SNHLY, CDR2 FYNNEI. CDR3 length equals 13 residues. The V gene lost 3 bases and the J gene lost 9 bases, with 14 bases spanning the gap. This clone has just a few counts. The J gene is TRBJ1-1, the V gene TRBV2; D is unclear. The origin of this receptor is a woman of 80 years or more with active or convalescent COVID-19. Sequencing input: peripheral blood. The chain's CDR3 is CASSEIVTEKAFF. The CDR3 DNA reads TGTGCCAGCAGTGAGATCGTTACAGAAAAAGCTTTCTTT.